This T cell receptor beta chain was identified during a study of cytomegalovirus exposure and HLA in healthy donors. PCR involved 60 Vbeta and 13 Jbeta primers. Repertoires were generated with immunoSEQ multiplex PCR, while TCRdb's copy carries only in-frame clones and drops some. The sample has approximately 140,000 clones; 70% to 90% are singletons. As to this clone: Its antigen is not identified.

The study, taken as a whole, reports: The study reported that TCR beta sequences accurately predicted HLA-A and HLA-B alleles in most subjects.

Germline values: CDR1 GTSNPN, CDR2 SVGIG (reference sequence). V gave up 0 bases and J gave up 8 bases, with 10 bases separating them. There are 12 residues in the CDR3. The source of this sequence is a woman aged 40 to 49 in good health and CMV-seropositive. The V gene is TRBV30, the J gene TRBJ1-2; D possibly corresponds to TRBD1 (5 bases). The sequenced material came from PBMCs. The CDR3 bases are TGTGCCTGGAGTGTACCAGGGTGGGGCTACACCTTC. Translating gives CAWSVPGWGYTF.